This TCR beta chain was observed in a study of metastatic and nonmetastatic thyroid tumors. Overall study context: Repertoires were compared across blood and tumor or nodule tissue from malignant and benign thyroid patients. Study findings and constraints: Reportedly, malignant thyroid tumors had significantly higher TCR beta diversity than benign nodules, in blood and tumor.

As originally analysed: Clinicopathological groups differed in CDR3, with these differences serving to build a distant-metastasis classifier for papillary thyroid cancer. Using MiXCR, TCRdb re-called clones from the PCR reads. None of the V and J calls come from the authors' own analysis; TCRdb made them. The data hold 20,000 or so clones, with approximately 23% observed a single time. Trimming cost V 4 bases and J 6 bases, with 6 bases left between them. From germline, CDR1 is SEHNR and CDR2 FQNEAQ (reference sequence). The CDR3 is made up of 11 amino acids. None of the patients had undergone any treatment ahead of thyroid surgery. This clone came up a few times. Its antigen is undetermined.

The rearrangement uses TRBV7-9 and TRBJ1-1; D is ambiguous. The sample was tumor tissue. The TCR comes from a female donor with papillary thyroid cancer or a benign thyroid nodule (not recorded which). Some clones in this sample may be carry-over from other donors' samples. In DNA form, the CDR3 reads TGTGCCAGCAGCTCTAGCTCTGAAGCTTTCTTT. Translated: CASSSSSEAFF. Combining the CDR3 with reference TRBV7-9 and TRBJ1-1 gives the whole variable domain DTGVSQNPRHKITKRGQNVTFRCDPISEHNRLYWYRQTLGQGPEFLTYFQNEAQLEKSRLLSDRFSAERPKGSFSTLEIQRTEQGDSAMYLCASSSSSEAFFGQGTRLTVV.